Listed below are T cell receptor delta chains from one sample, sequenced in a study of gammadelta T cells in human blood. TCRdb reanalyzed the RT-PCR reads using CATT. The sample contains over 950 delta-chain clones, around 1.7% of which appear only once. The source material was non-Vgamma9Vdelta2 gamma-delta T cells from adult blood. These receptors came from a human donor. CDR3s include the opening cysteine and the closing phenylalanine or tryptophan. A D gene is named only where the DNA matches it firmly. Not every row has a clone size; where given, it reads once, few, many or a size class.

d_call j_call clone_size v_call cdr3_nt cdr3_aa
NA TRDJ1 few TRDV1 TGTGCTCTTGGGGATCCGGACGAAGGAGCCGATAAACTCATCTTT CALGDPDEGADKLIF
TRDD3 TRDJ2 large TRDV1 TGTGCTCTTGGGGAACTAGCGCTCATGAAGCGATGGGGGATAGAAATGAGCTCTTTGACAGCACAACTCTTCTTT CALGELALMKRWGIEMSSLTAQLFF
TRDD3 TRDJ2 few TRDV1 TGTGCTCTTGGGAAAGGGCCTCCATTTCCTACGGCACGGGATCTACTGGGGGACTCGCACACACCTTTGACAGCACAACTCTTCTTT CALGKGPPFPTARDLLGDSHTPLTAQLFF
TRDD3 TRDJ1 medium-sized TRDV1 TGTGCTCTTGGGGTCCACACCCCTCTGGGGATACCCTATAGGTACACCGATAAACTCATCTTT CALGVHTPLGIPYRYTDKLIF
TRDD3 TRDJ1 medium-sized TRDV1 TGTGCTCTTGGGGAACTAGAGCACCTTCCTCCCTACTGGGGGATAGGCTCCGATAAACTCATCTTT CALGELEHLPPYWGIGSDKLIF
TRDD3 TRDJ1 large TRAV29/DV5 TGTGCAGCAAGCGTTAATCCCTGGGGGGATAGTCCCCCTCTAGACACCGATAAACTCATCTTT CAASVNPWGDSPPLDTDKLIF
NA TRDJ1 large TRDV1 TGTGCTCTTGGGGACCATCCTACCCCCTTTGCGGGGATGTCCCCTTACACCGATAAACTCATCTTT CALGDHPTPFAGMSPYTDKLIF
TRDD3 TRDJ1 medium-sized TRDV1 TGTGCTCTTGGGGAACTATTCAGGGGGATACGAGTCGAACGGTACACCGATAAACTCATCTTT CALGELFRGIRVERYTDKLIF
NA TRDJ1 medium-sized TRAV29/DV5 TGTGCAGCCCTTACCCCTCACTGCGCCCCGGGGGGTACGGCCGATAAACTCATCTTT CAALTPHCAPGGTADKLIF
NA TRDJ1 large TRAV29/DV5 TGTGCAGCAAGCGGAGGGAGGGGTGAATACACCGATAAACTCATCTTT CAASGGRGEYTDKLIF
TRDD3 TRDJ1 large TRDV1 TGTGCTCTTGGGGCCTATTCCCCCCTTATTAACCCGACTGGGGGACACACCGATAAACTCATCTTT CALGAYSPLINPTGGHTDKLIF
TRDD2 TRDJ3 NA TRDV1 TGTGCTCTTGGGTCCGGCGGCCTTCCTACTTCTTTAGTACTAAATTTGTGGGACACCCGACAGATGTTTTTC CALGSGGLPTSLVLNLWDTRQMFF
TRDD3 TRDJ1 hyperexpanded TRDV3 TGTGCCCTTGCGTGCTGGGGGATACGTACCGATAAACTCATCTTT CALACWGIRTDKLIF
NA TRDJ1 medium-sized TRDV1 TGTGCTCTTGGGGAAGTTTCCGGGATAGATTTACGCTTTCACACCGATAAACTCATCTTT CALGEVSGIDLRFHTDKLIF
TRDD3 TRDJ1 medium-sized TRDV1 TGTGCTCTTGGGTCCTACTTCCTACTGGGGGATACGCGTGGGACCGATAAACTCATCTTT CALGSYFLLGDTRGTDKLIF
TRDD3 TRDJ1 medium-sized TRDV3 TGTGCCTCCAACCACCCCTTTGGGATGGTCCGGGGGATACGCTGGACCGATAAACTCATCTTT CASNHPFGMVRGIRWTDKLIF
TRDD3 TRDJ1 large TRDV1 TGTGCTCTTACTGGGGGACAGGTCTACACCGATAAACTCATCTTT CALTGGQVYTDKLIF
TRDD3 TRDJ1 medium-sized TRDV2 TGTGCCTGTGACACCCGATTCCCGTACTGGGGGATACTGGCCACCGATAAACTCATCTTT CACDTRFPYWGILATDKLIF
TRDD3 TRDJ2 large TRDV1 TGTGCTCTTGGGGAGTGGGGTCTACTATACTGGGGGATATTGCATCCTCTAGGCCTGCCGACAGCACAACTCTTCTTT CALGEWGLLYWGILHPLGLPTAQLFF
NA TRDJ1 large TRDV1 TGTGCTCTTGGGGTCCCTCATACTCCCTTCTACACCGATAAACTCATCTTT CALGVPHTPFYTDKLIF
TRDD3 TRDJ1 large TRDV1 TGTGCTCTTGGGGAATTAGCCCGACTGGGGGATATTGGTGATAAACTCATCTTT CALGELARLGDIGDKLIF
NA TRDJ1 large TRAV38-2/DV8 TGTGCTTATAGGAGCGGTACTTCCTACGCCCCTAATGAGGTGGGGGAGAGTGGGCCCGATAAACTCATCTTT CAYRSGTSYAPNEVGESGPDKLIF
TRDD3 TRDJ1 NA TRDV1 TGTGCTCTTGGGGAACTATACCTACGCAACTGGGGAATAACATACACCGATAAACTCATCTTT CALGELYLRNWGITYTDKLIF
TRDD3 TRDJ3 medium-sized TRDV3 TGTGCCTCCCGTACTGGGGGATACGCGTCCCCGTACTCCTGGGACACCCGACAGATGTTTTTC CASRTGGYASPYSWDTRQMFF
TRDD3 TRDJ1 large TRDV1 TGTGCTCTTGGTACCGTCCCTGCGGCCATTCCTGGGGACTGGGGGATACTGGGGGCTAACACCGATAAACTCATCTTT CALGTVPAAIPGDWGILGANTDKLIF
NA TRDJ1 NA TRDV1 TGTGCTCTTGGGGAAAAATCCTATAATTCGGAGGGGGTTTGGAGTCTCCCCGATAAACTCATCTTT CALGEKSYNSEGVWSLPDKLIF
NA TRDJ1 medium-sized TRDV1 TGTGCTCTTGGGGAACCAGAGCTTCCGCCCAGGTGGGGAAACGGATGGCGAAAACTCATCTTT CALGEPELPPRWGNGWRKLIF
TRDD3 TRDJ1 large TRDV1 TGTGCTCTTGGGGGGGGACGCCTTCCTTATCTTTGGGGGTCCCTTACTGGGGGACTGGACACCGATAAACTCATCTTT CALGGGRLPYLWGSLTGGLDTDKLIF
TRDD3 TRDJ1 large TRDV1 TGTGCTCTTGGGGTCATCGGGGGATCCATATACACCGATAAACTCATCTTT CALGVIGGSIYTDKLIF
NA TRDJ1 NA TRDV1 TGTGCTCTTGGGGAGGTACTCGCCTTCCGTAGGGGACACTACACCGATAAACTCATCTTT CALGEVLAFRRGHYTDKLIF
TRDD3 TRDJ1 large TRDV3 TGTGCCTCAAGTGCGGTTAAGTCGCGACTGGGGGATAAACTCATCTTT CASSAVKSRLGDKLIF
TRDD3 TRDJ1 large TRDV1 TGTGCTCTTGGGGAACTAGAAACCATGTACTGGGGGATAGGGCACACCGATAAACTCATCTTT CALGELETMYWGIGHTDKLIF
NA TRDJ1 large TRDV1 TGTGCTATTGGGGAAGGCATCCCGCAGACCGATAAACTCATCTTT CAIGEGIPQTDKLIF
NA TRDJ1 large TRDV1 TGTGCTCTTGGGGAACCAACTCTGTACACCGATAAACTCATCTTT CALGEPTLYTDKLIF
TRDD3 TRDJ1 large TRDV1 TGTGCTCTTGGGGGTGTGCGTTTACTGGGGGATAGACGCGATAAACTCATCTTT CALGGVRLLGDRRDKLIF
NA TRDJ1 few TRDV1 TGTGCTCTTGGGGAACGCGCCTTCCTGGAAGCCCCTACGGGGGGATACGATAAACTCATCTTT CALGERAFLEAPTGGYDKLIF
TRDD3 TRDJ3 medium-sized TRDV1 TGTGCTCTTGGGGAACTAGAGTCAAGCCAGTACTGGGGGATACTTTCGGAATCCTGGGACACCCGACAGATGTTTTTC CALGELESSQYWGILSESWDTRQMFF
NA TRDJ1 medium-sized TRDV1 TGTGCTCTTGGGGAACTAGCCATTTCCTACGACCTATACTGGGGATCCTCCGGGAGGTACACCGATAAACTCATCTTT CALGELAISYDLYWGSSGRYTDKLIF
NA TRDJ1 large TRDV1 TGTGCTCTTGGGGATTTAATTCTAAAAAAAAAGGGAAACGATAAACTCATCTTT CALGDLILKKKGNDKLIF
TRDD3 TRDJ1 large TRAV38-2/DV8 TGTGCTTATAGGACCGGTGATACTGGGGGATCTCCAACCGATAAACTCATCTTT CAYRTGDTGGSPTDKLIF
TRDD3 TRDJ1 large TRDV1 TGTGCTCTTGGGGAACGACGGGGCCCGAGCGTCATACTGGGGGATACGCTTTCCGATAAACTCATCTTT CALGERRGPSVILGDTLSDKLIF
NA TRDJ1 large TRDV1 TGTGCTCTTGGGCCACGTCTGGCCTACCCTATGCCTCGCTACACCGATAAACTCATCTTT CALGPRLAYPMPRYTDKLIF
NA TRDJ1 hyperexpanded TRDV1 TGTGCTCTTGGGAACCGTGGGACCGATAAACTCATCTTT CALGNRGTDKLIF
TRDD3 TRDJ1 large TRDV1 TGTGCTCTTGGGGAACTTTCCGCACTATACTGGGGGACCCCACCAACTAACACCGATAAACTCATCTTT CALGELSALYWGTPPTNTDKLIF
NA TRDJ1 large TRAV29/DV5 TGTGCAGCAAGCTGGCGCTTCCTTTGCCGGGGTGGAACCTACACCGATAAACTCATCTTT CAASWRFLCRGGTYTDKLIF
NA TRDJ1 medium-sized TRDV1 TGTGCTCTTGTCCCGAGGGGGTTCGCCCTCCACTGGTTCTCCCCGTACACCGATAAACTCATCTTT CALVPRGFALHWFSPYTDKLIF
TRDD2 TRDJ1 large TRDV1 TGTGCTCTTGGGGACCTCCTTCCTACGGGCTACACCGATAAACTCATCTTT CALGDLLPTGYTDKLIF
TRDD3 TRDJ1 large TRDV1 TGTGCTCTTGGGGAACTATACGGTTGTCTGGGGGATAACACCGATAAACTCATCTTT CALGELYGCLGDNTDKLIF
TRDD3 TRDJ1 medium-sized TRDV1 TGTGCTCTTGGGGAAAACTCTTTTCGTACACTGGGGGATTGTGAGGTGGACACCGATAAACTCATCTTT CALGENSFRTLGDCEVDTDKLIF
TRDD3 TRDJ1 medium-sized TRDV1 TGTGCTCTTGGGGAACAAATAGCCTTCTCACGACTGGGGGATCTGTACACCGATAAACTCATCTTT CALGEQIAFSRLGDLYTDKLIF
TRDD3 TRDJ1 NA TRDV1 TGTGCTCTTGGGGAACTAGCTATACTGGGGACCTCAATCCTGAACACCGATAAACTCATCTTT CALGELAILGTSILNTDKLIF
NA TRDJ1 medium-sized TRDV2 TGTGCCTGTGACACCGTGTTGAATCCTACCCAGGAGTGGTACACCGATAAACTCATCTTT CACDTVLNPTQEWYTDKLIF
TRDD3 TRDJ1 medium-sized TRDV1 TGTGCTCTTGGGGGGCCTCTACGTTGGCTGGGGGTCACCGATAAACTCATCTTT CALGGPLRWLGVTDKLIF
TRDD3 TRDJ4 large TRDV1 TGTGCTCTTGGACCTCCTACCCCGGGGGATACGGGACCCCTGATCTTT CALGPPTPGDTGPLIF
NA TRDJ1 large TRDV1 TGTGCTCTTGGGGAACTACCCTTCAACACCGATAAACTCATCTTT CALGELPFNTDKLIF
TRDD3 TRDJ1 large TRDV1 TGTGCTCTTGGGGAAGTTCATTCCTACACTAATGAACCTGGGGGATCCAAGTACACCGATAAACTCATCTTT CALGEVHSYTNEPGGSKYTDKLIF
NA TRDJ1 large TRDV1 TGTGCTCTTGGGGAACCGAGCCTCCTCCTGGTGGACAATAAACTCATCTTT CALGEPSLLLVDNKLIF
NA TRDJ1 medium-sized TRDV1 TGTGCTCTTGGGGAACTCGAGTCACGGGTGGGATTCCCGATAAGGGGACTCATCTTT CALGELESRVGFPIRGLIF
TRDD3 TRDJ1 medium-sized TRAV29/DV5 TGTGCAGCAAATCCTACTCCTGGGGGATACACCGATAAACTCATCTTT CAANPTPGGYTDKLIF